One TCR beta chain is described in this entry. This clone has only a few counts. Its antigen target is currently unknown. One base away there is no much larger clone; base qualities are not given. Each donor gave one peripheral blood draw, averaging approximately 0.12 L, which was collected into heparinised tubes. Naive, central memory, regulatory and stem cell-like memory CD4+ T cells were sorted on a BD FACSAria II using a panel including CD45RO, CCR7, CD25, CD127, CD95 and CD27. All sorted populations exceeded 98% purity. PBMCs were isolated right away by Lymphoprep density gradient centrifugation and were stained directly, without culture. Samples were stained and sorted in pairs, with one healthy donor and one patient per experiment, so that batch effects were minimized. In the germline V gene, CDR1 corresponds to SGHAT and CDR2 to FQNNGV. The V and J ends are trimmed by 1 base and 9 bases, leaving 4 bases between them. Including cysteine and phenylalanine, the CDR3 has 11 amino acids. Only the CDR3 portion is preserved as DNA: 33 bases, with reading frame beginning at the first base.

This sample was taken from a study of beta chain features in type 1 diabetes (dated by TCRdb to the late 2010s). About the full investigation: Patients and healthy donors did not differ in mean age, gender distribution, total cell number or subset yield. Regulatory and stem cell-like memory subsets were isolated from only 8 patients and about 8 healthy donors, whereas naive and central memory subsets came from all 28 donors. A total of roughly 99,000,000 sorted cells were examined across all samples, and the number of cells per subset was strongly correlated with RNA yield. In the study, recently diagnosed type 1 diabetes patients and matched healthy donors were compared on the TCRB repertoires of their sorted circulating CD4+ T cell subsets.

Here is what the overall study found, with its caveats: Because small numbers of individuals were included in the HLA sub-analyses, any influence of HLA type on TCRB rearrangement was left unresolved. Shorter templates might have been favored by PCR, but patient and control samples were amplified and corrected together, so both groups would have been affected equally by any skew. The naive, central memory and regulatory TCRB repertoires appeared to resemble one another more closely among patients than among healthy donors. At VDJ recombination sites, type 1 diabetes patients had fewer insertions and more deleted nucleotides, which implies abnormalities in thymic rearrangement. Type 1 diabetes patients showed a moderate but significant shortening of TCRB CDR3 length in all four CD4+ subsets. Because cDNA rather than genomic DNA was sequenced, highly expressing activated cells could have been over-represented, although no difference in activation and CD3 levels was found between groups.

The entire amount of isolated RNA was reverse transcribed using the High Capacity cDNA Reverse Transcription Kit, so the sequenced TCRB transcripts were expressed ones. Deep immunoSEQ sequencing was applied to naive, central memory and regulatory T cell samples, giving an average of roughly 3.3 million total reads per sample. Sorted cells were lysed in RLT buffer and RNA was extracted with DNase-treated RNeasy Micro or Mini kits, depending on cell number. Each cell subset was processed separately to prevent cross-contamination, with patient and healthy donor samples processed together. The immunoSEQ multiplex PCR was used to amplify TCRB sequences from cDNA, generating 87-bp fragments that spanned the CDR3 region. Sequencing of the amplicons was done on the Illumina HiSeq platform. Concerning the study's data processing: Synthetic template baselines were used to correct PCR bias computationally, reads within Hamming distance 2 were collapsed, and singletons that could not be merged were discarded. Reads were aligned to IMGT to assign V, D and J genes, CDR3 length, and insertions or deletions at six rearrangement sites. Within each subset, clonotype counts were normalized to the number of sorted cells before true diversity and Gini coefficients were calculated with the tcR R package. Repertoire sharing was quantified using the overlap coefficient calculated on TCRB nucleotide sequences. As a proxy for the pre-selection repertoire, out-of-frame TCRB sequences from naive cells were analyzed. Drawn from immuneACCESS, this table holds only the in-frame rearrangements with V and J called that TCRdb kept. Clones are partly lost; checked studies trace under half to an unresolved V gene and leave the rest unexplained. The DNA was the basis for D and trimming; V, J and clone size are from that table. The sample table records more than 300,000 clones; roughly an eighth of these occur just once. Together, the top ten hold around 0.0099% of the sample.

Specimen: naive CD4+ T cells from blood. Read against the paper, the sample's cell subset or site label means: true naive CD4+ T cells. The receptor's source is a woman aged 18-29 years with type 1 diabetes. Rearrangement joined TRBV11-2 to TRBJ2-1; the D gene assignment is ambiguous. Here the CDR3 is given as CASSLVREQFF. The DNA sequence is given as TGTGCCAGCAGCTTAGTGCGTGAGCAGTTCTTC.